This T cell receptor (beta chain) came from a study of molecular identifiers for immune sequencing clone quantification. TCRdb ran MiXCR on the PCR reads and lists one entry per CDR3 protein. The repertoire holds about 640,000 distinct CDR3 sequences, with 20% as singletons. This clonotype was detected only a few times. In germline, CDR1 is SGHTA, CDR2 FQGTGA. The ends were cut back, 3 bases at V and 0 bases at J, with 18 bases in the middle. The CDR3 is 18 residues long. The sequencing sample was made of naive CD8+ T cells from blood, with Jurkat cell RNA spiked in. Subset indicated: FACS-sorted CD8+CD4-CCR7+CD45RA+ naive T cells. The clonotype was recovered from a human donor in good health. Some libraries in this study had Jurkat cell RNA spiked in. The rearrangement links TRBV7-3 to TRBJ2-1; weak D call: TRBD2 (5 bases). CDR3 nucleotides: TGTGCCAGCAGCTTGACCCCCATAGCGATGAGCTCCTACAATGAGCAGTTCTTC. As protein: CASSLTPIAMSSYNEQFF.